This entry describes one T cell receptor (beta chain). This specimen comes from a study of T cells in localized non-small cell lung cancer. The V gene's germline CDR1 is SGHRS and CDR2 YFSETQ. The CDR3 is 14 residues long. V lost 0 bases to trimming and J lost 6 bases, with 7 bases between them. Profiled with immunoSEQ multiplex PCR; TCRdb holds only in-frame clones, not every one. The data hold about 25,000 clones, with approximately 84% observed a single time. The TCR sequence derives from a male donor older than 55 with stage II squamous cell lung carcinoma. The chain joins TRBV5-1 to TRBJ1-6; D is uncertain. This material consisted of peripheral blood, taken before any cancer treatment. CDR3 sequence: CASSLDSINSPLHF. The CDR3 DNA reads TGCGCCAGCAGCTTGGACAGTATTAATTCACCCCTCCACTTT.